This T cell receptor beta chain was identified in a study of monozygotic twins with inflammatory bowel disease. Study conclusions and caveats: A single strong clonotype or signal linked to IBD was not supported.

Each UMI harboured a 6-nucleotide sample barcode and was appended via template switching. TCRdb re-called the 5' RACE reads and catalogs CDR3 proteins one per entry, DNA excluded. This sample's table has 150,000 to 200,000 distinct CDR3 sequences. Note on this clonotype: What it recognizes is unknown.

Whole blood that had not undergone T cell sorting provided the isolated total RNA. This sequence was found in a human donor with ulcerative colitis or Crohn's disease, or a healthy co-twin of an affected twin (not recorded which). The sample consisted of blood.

This chain's CDR3 is CASSRQGGYGYTF. The chain couples TRBV12-3 or TRBV12-4 to TRBJ1-2; checking the TCRdb D call of TRBD1 is not possible without DNA. The CDR3 runs 13 residues.